This T cell receptor (beta chain) was observed in a study of shared clonotypes between healthy human individuals. Trimming left V 5 bases short and J 6 bases short, with 14 bases between. The CDR3 totals 14 residues. Looked up from germline, CDR1 is MNHNY and CDR2 is SVGAGI (reference sequence). Libraries were prepared by immunoSEQ multiplex PCR; TCRdb keeps only in-frame clonotypes and omits some of them. The profile shows about a million clones, approximately 70% of them singletons. This sequence was found in a man in his late teens or twenties in good health. Sequenced material: memory CD4+ T cells sorted from blood. As to subset: CD45RA-negative fraction. V usage is TRBV6-6 and J usage is TRBJ1-5; no firm D call. The CDR3 loop reads CASSIEAFGQPQHF. CDR3 DNA: TGTGCCAGCAGTATTGAGGCATTCGGTCAGCCCCAGCATTTT.